One sample yielded the 25 T cell receptor beta chains listed below, sequenced in a study of cytomegalovirus exposure and HLA in healthy donors. PCR amplification relied on 60 Vbeta primers (plus 13 Jbeta primers). Generated by immunoSEQ multiplex PCR, the TCRdb table keeps only in-frame clones and is missing some. The sample yields approximately 200,000 clones, 65% to 85% seen once. Sequenced input: PBMCs. The source is a woman aged 25 to 39 in good health and CMV-seropositive.

The chain recombines TRBV7-8 with TRBJ2-7; a weak D match, TRBD1 (6 bases). Germline assignment: CDR1 SGHVS and CDR2 FQNEAQ. This CDR3 has 15 amino acids. Trimming took off 2 bases at V and 7 bases at J, with 18 bases between the two ends. As DNA, the CDR3 is TGTGCCAGCAGCTTAATCCGGGACATAAACGATGAGCAGTACTTC. Encoded protein: CASSLIRDINDEQYF.

V gene TRBV5-1 combines with J gene TRBJ1-2, with D hard to call. The CDR3 sequence is 14 residues long. The V end lost 4 bases, the J end lost 5 bases, and 15 bases lay between the germline ends. Germline V gene sequence: CDR1 SGHRS, CDR2 YFSETQ. The CDR3 is CASSLTTREYGYTF. DNA for the CDR3: TGCGCCAGCAGCCTCACTACGAGGGAATATGGCTACACCTTC.

This chain connects TRBV19 to TRBJ2-3, with a tentative D call TRBD2 (6 bases). This CDR3 is 13 amino acids long. Germline CDR1 reads LNHDA; CDR2 reads SQIVND (reference sequence). Trimming cost V 5 bases and J 6 bases, with 12 bases left between them. The DNA for the CDR3 is TGTGCCAGTAGTTACACGACTAGTGATACGCAGTATTTT. Residues: CASSYTTSDTQYF.

The chain recombines TRBV18 with TRBJ1-2, with D tentatively TRBD1 (5 bases). The CDR3 spans 14 residues. With 6 bases removed from V and 2 bases from J, the gap between germline ends came to 13 bases. Germline V gene sequence: CDR1 KGHSH, CDR2 LQKENI. This chain's CDR3 is CASSPPPGNYGYTF. CDR3 DNA: TGTGCCAGCTCCCCTCCCCCAGGGAACTATGGCTACACCTTC.

This clone appeared a few times. V and J are TRBV5-1 and TRBJ1-5; D might be TRBD1 (6 bases). Trimming removed 4 bases from V and 4 bases from J, with 9 bases in between. This CDR3 has 13 amino acids. Germline CDR1 and CDR2: SGHRS and YFSETQ. CDR3 sequence reads: CASSQGTNQPQHF. In DNA, the CDR3 is TGCGCCAGCAGCCAGGGGACAAATCAGCCCCAGCATTTT.

In its sample, this clone was seen once. The V gene is TRBV5-4, the J gene TRBJ2-2, with D tentatively TRBD1 (5 bases). Germline CDR1 reads SGHNT; CDR2 reads YYREEE (reference sequence). The CDR3 consists of 15 residues. V lost 2 bases and J lost 3, with 11 bases in between. The CDR3, as DNA: TGTGCCAGCAGCTTTGGTACAGGCCACACCGGGGAGCTGTTTTTT. Protein sequence: CASSFGTGHTGELFF.

The chain combines TRBV9 with TRBJ1-3; 7 nucleotides match TRBD1. V was clipped by 3 bases and J by 0 bases; unmatched bases: 15. CDR3 length: 19 residues. The germline gives CDR1 SGDLS, CDR2 YYNGEE. The CDR3 DNA reads TGTGCCAGCAGCGAATGGGACAGCACTATAACGAGCTCTGGAAACACCATATATTTT. Translated: CASSEWDSTITSSGNTIYF.

V and J are TRBV9 and TRBJ2-2; 7 positions match TRBD1. The length of the CDR3 is 16 residues. V was pared by 0 bases and J by 2 bases, with 4 bases of the junction left unmatched. CDR1 and CDR2 (germline): SGDLS, YYNGEE. The CDR3 bases are TGTGCCAGCAGCGTAGTAACAGGGGTTAACACCGGGGAGCTGTTTTTT. Its translation is CASSVVTGVNTGELFF.

Only a few counts were recorded for this clone. V usage is TRBV19 and J usage is TRBJ2-2; D gene uncertain. CDR3 length: 12 residues. The germline CDR1 and CDR2 sequences are LNHDA and SQIVND (reference sequence). The germline V and J ends were trimmed by 5 bases and 6 bases, with 7 bases remaining between them. The CDR3 here is CASSGPSGELFF. The CDR3 DNA is TGTGCCAGTAGTGGGCCTTCCGGGGAGCTGTTTTTT.

J is TRBJ2-5 and V is TRBV28; D gene unclear. Germline V gene data show CDR1 as MDHEN and CDR2 as SYDVKM. V was cut by 1 base and J by 1 base, with 4 bases left in between. The CDR3 loop spans 13 amino acids. For the CDR3, the DNA is TGTGCCAGCAGTTTATCCGTCCAAGAGACCCAGTACTTC. Its protein is CASSLSVQETQYF.

The chain joins TRBV4-1 to TRBJ1-2, with D unresolved. Looked up from germline, CDR1 is MGHRA and CDR2 is YSYEKL. The CDR3 is made up of 15 amino acids. Trimming pared 0 bases from V and 5 bases from J, leaving 13 bases between. The CDR3 DNA reads TGCGCCAGCAGCCAAGAGAACGGGCCGGGATATGGCTACACCTTC. It yields the protein CASSQENGPGYGYTF.

This CDR3 is CASSNSRGVEAFF. The CDR3 DNA follows: TGTGCCAGCTCCAACAGCAGGGGGGTTGAAGCTTTCTTT. This sequence joins TRBV18 and TRBJ1-1; 7 nucleotides align to TRBD1. CDR3 length equals 13 residues. Germline V gene sequence: CDR1 KGHSH, CDR2 LQKENI. J was trimmed by 7 bases and V by 6 bases; bases with no gene match: 8.

J is TRBJ2-2 and V is TRBV7-9, with a possible D match to TRBD1 (5 bases). The V end was cut by 8 bases, the J end by 6 bases, with 10 bases between. CDR3 size: 12 residues. The V gene's germline CDR1 is SEHNR and CDR2 FQNEAQ (reference sequence). CDR3 in amino acids: CASGQGSGELFF. CDR3 sequence (DNA): TGTGCCAGCGGGCAGGGTTCCGGGGAGCTGTTTTTT.

The rearrangement joins TRBV29-1 to TRBJ2-5; no definite D call. V lost 3 bases to trimming and J lost 1 base, with 9 bases between them. Germline CDR1 reads SQVTM; CDR2 reads ANQGSEA. There are 13 residues in the CDR3. The CDR3 DNA reads as TGCAGCGTTGAGGAACAGTTCCAAGAGACCCAGTACTTC. It specifies CSVEEQFQETQYF. The whole variable domain, remainder taken from reference TRBV29-1 and TRBJ2-5, is SAVISQKPSRDICQRGTSLTIQCQVDSQVTMMFWYRQQPGQSLTLIATANQGSEATYESGFVIDKFPISRPNLTFSTLTVSNMSPEDSSIYLCSVEEQFQETQYFGPGTRLLVL.

This clone was found once. At one end, the junction sequence differs from germline, possibly due to a read error. V gene TRBV6-1 combines with J gene TRBJ1-2; no clear D gene. The CDR3 sequence is 10 residues long. Germline-derived CDR1 and CDR2 are MNHNS and SASEGT. The chain's CDR3 is CASSEAKRNF. The CDR3 DNA reads as TGTGCCAGCAGTGAAGCTAAGCGGAACTTC.

The chain employs TRBV25-1 and TRBJ2-7; 9 bases line up with TRBD1. V lost 3 bases, J lost 5 bases, and 5 bases stayed unmatched. This CDR3 spans 14 amino acids. The germline V gene has CDR1 MGHDK and CDR2 SYGVNS. The chain's CDR3 is CASSEGQGWDEQYF. CDR3 nucleotide sequence: TGTGCCAGCAGTGAGGGACAGGGATGGGACGAGCAGTACTTC.

The rearrangement joins TRBV7-9 to TRBJ2-2; D is unresolved. Germline V CDR1 and CDR2: SEHNR, FQNEAQ (reference sequence). The CDR3 spans 14 residues. V was clipped by 5 bases and J by 1 base, with 8 bases between them. As DNA, the CDR3 is TGTGCCAGCAGCCCGACAAGGAACACCGGGGAGCTGTTTTTT. This gives the protein CASSPTRNTGELFF.

The J gene is TRBJ2-5, the V gene TRBV2; TRBD2 is a possible D gene (6 bases). V was cut by 4 bases and J by 4 bases, with 13 bases left in between. This CDR3 comprises 14 residues. CDR1 is SNHLY, CDR2 FYNNEI, per germline. The CDR3 DNA is TGTGCCAGCAGTGGGAGGGTAATGGGAGAGACCCAGTACTTC. This translates into CASSGRVMGETQYF.

The chain recombines TRBV7-2 with TRBJ2-5; 13 bases fit TRBD2. CDR3 length equals 17 residues. The V and J ends lost 5 bases and 1 base, in that order; junction bases with no gene match: 7. Germline V gene sequence: CDR1 SGHTA, CDR2 FQGNSA. DNA of the CDR3: TGTGCCAGCAGCCCGTGGACTAGCGGGGGACTCCAAGAGACCCAGTACTTC. It encodes CASSPWTSGGLQETQYF.

J is TRBJ2-1 and V is TRBV5-1; possibly TRBD1 for D (8 bases). CDR1 and CDR2 (germline): SGHRS, YFSETQ. The CDR3 has 14 residues. The V end was cut by 7 bases, the J end by 8 bases, with 19 bases between. The CDR3 loop is CASRTTGEGDEQFF. Written as DNA, the CDR3 is TGCGCCAGCCGGACGACAGGGGAGGGGGATGAGCAGTTCTTC. The full variable domain, completed using reference TRBV5-1 and TRBJ2-1, is KAGVTQTPRYLIKTRGQQVTLSCSPISGHRSVSWYQQTPGQGLQFLFEYFSETQRNKGNFPGRFSGRQFSNSRSEMNVSTLELGDSALYLCASRTTGEGDEQFFGPGTRLTVL.

The rearrangement joins TRBV10-3 to TRBJ1-1; D not resolved. V was cut by 10 bases and J by 4 bases, with 10 bases left in between. Per germline, CDR1 ENHRY and CDR2 SYGVKD. The CDR3 consists of 11 residues. In DNA, the CDR3 is TGTGCCACCGAGGGCGGCACTGAAGCTTTCTTT. Protein product: CATEGGTEAFF.

V and J are TRBV29-1 and TRBJ2-1; 13 bases align to TRBD2. With V trimmed by 1 base and J by 7 bases, 4 bases remained unmatched. The CDR3 runs 15 residues. Germline V gene data show CDR1 as SQVTM and CDR2 as ANQGSEA. The CDR3, as DNA: TGCAGCGTTGAAGTGTGGGGACTAGCGGGAAATGAGCAGTTCTTC. Protein product: CSVEVWGLAGNEQFF.

This sequence joins TRBV6-5 and TRBJ2-5, with 8 nucleotides matching TRBD2. The J call may be incorrect, as the DNA end agrees better with TRBJ2-7. CDR3 length: 15 residues. From germline, CDR1 is MNHEY and CDR2 SVGAGI. The CDR3 DNA follows: TGTGCCAGCAGCCCGTGGAGCGGGGGCTCCTACGAGCAGTACTTC. Amino acids: CASSPWSGGSYEQYF.

This chain connects TRBV6-1 to TRBJ1-4, with D maybe TRBD1 (5 bases). Trimming took 10 bases from V and 1 from J, leaving 10 bases between them. The CDR3 sequence is 13 residues long. Germline loops: CDR1 MNHNS, CDR2 SASEGT. In DNA, the CDR3 is TGTGCCATTACGGGGGTAACTAATGAAAAACTGTTTTTT. Residues: CAITGVTNEKLFF.

This rearrangement joins TRBV4-3 to TRBJ1-4; D remains ambiguous. The germline V gene has CDR1 LGHNA and CDR2 YSLEER. This CDR3 has 14 residues. V dropped 0 bases and J dropped 6 bases, with 8 bases sitting between them. The chain's CDR3 is CASSQEARYEKLFF. The CDR3 DNA sequence: TGCGCCAGCAGCCAAGAGGCCCGATATGAAAAACTGTTTTTT.